The 3 T cell receptor beta chains in this list originate from one sample, sequenced in a study of blood T cell repertoires in COVID-19. The repertoire was sequenced with immunoSEQ multiplex PCR; TCRdb's copy has only in-frame clones and lacks some. Here the sample spans about 480,000 clones, 85% to 90% being singletons. Material: peripheral blood. All receptors come from a man younger than 35 with COVID-19, enrolled during active disease.

This chain connects TRBV7-9 to TRBJ1-1, with 9 positions matching TRBD1. Germline V CDR1 and CDR2: SEHNR, FQNEAQ (reference sequence). The CDR3 has 15 residues. V gave up 4 bases and J gave up 0 bases; unmatched junction bases: 3. CDR3 DNA: TGTGCCAGCAGCTGGACAGGGGAAATGAACACTGAAGCTTTCTTT. Translated, it gives CASSWTGEMNTEAFF. Full variable domain (rest looked up from reference TRBV7-9 and TRBJ1-1): DTGVSQNPRHKITKRGQNVTFRCDPISEHNRLYWYRQTLGQGPEFLTYFQNEAQLEKSRLLSDRFSAERPKGSFSTLEIQRTEQGDSAMYLCASSWTGEMNTEAFFGQGTRLTVV.

This sequence joins TRBV11-2 and TRBJ2-1; 10 bases fit TRBD2. V lost 1 base and J lost 5; bases outside the gene matches: 8. The germline gives CDR1 SGHAT, CDR2 FQNNGV. The CDR3 has 17 residues. The CDR3 loop is CASSLGAGTSVNNEQFF. In nucleotides, the CDR3 is TGTGCCAGCAGCTTAGGGGCCGGGACTAGCGTCAACAATGAGCAGTTCTTC.

The CDR3 DNA follows: TGTGCCAGCAGCCGGACTAGCGGGAGAGGTGGATACGAGCAGTACTTC. Its protein is CASSRTSGRGGYEQYF. The gene calls are TRBV7-2 and TRBJ2-7; 13 bases line up with TRBD2. After removal of 5 bases from V and 4 bases from J, the junction contained 8 bases not matched to a gene. CDR3 size: 16 residues. Germline CDR1 SGHTA, CDR2 FQGNSA.